These 30 T cell receptor beta chains came from one sample sequenced in a study of T-cell reconstitution after alpha-beta-depleted transplantation in children. Unique molecular identifiers were incorporated during preparation of the TCRbeta library. TCRdb reprocessed the PCR reads via MiXCR and lists one record per CDR3 protein. The profile shows around 500,000 distinct CDR3 sequences, around 23% of them singletons. The sequences come from PBMCs, mostly from graft donor cells, collected 360 days after TCRalphabeta/CD19-depleted stem cell transplant. The receptor set was obtained from a boy under two years old who had a stem cell transplant for acute myeloid leukemia, so the T cells may come from the graft donor.

J is TRBJ1-6 and V is TRBV5-1; D might be TRBD1 (6 bases). CDR3 size: 16 residues. The germline V gene has CDR1 SGHRS and CDR2 YFSETQ. V lost 2 bases, J lost 7 bases, and 16 bases lay in between. The CDR3 bases are TGCGCCAGCAGCTTTAATTACAGGGACAAGAATTCACCCCTCCACTTT. Protein: CASSFNYRDKNSPLHF.

The rearrangement uses TRBV6-1 and TRBJ1-4, with D perhaps TRBD1 (5 bases). Germline V gene sequence: CDR1 MNHNS, CDR2 SASEGT. Trimming took 6 bases from V and 3 from J, leaving 11 bases between them. The CDR3 is 14 residues long. CDR3: CASRPGNPNEKLFF. DNA of the CDR3: TGTGCCAGCAGACCAGGGAATCCTAATGAAAAACTGTTTTTT.

This clonotype was seen only a few times. V gene TRBV2 combines with J gene TRBJ2-2, with D unclear. This CDR3 spans 15 amino acids. Trimming removed 5 bases from V and 4 bases from J, with 14 bases in between. Germline V gene sequence: CDR1 SNHLY, CDR2 FYNNEI. The DNA of the CDR3 is TGTGCCAGCAGTCTACCGGTGGGGTTCACCGGGGAGCTGTTTTTT. The encoded protein is CASSLPVGFTGELFF.

This clonotype was recorded many times. The chain combines TRBV21-1 with TRBJ1-2; the table's D call, TRBD1, has no DNA check behind it. TRBV21-1 is described as a pseudogene. The CDR3 loop spans 15 amino acids. CDR3 region: CASSEGQGPPHGYTF. For the CDR3, the DNA is TGTGCCAGCAGCGAAGGACAGGGGCCTCCCCATGGCTACACCTTC.

This clonotype was found a few times. This chain's CDR3 is CASSWGPGNPTEAFF. The DNA of the CDR3 is TGTGCCAGCAGCTGGGGGCCGGGCAACCCAACTGAAGCTTTCTTT. The rearrangement joins TRBV5-5 to TRBJ1-1; perhaps TRBD1 as D (6 bases). V was cut by 3 bases and J by 5 bases, with 17 bases left in between. The CDR3 length is 15 residues. Germline CDR1 SGHKS, CDR2 YYEKEE (reference sequence).

This clonotype was observed a handful of times. The chain links TRBV12-3 or TRBV12-4 to TRBJ2-5; the D gene is possibly TRBD1 (7 bases). This CDR3 region has 15 residues. V lost 3 bases to trimming and J lost 2 bases, with 13 bases between them. The chain's CDR3 is CASSLAGQQQETQYF. Written as DNA, the CDR3 is TGTGCCAGCAGTTTGGCGGGACAGCAACAAGAGACCCAGTACTTC.

This clonotype showed up many times. The chain uses TRBV27 and TRBJ1-5; D is possibly TRBD1 (5 bases). CDR3 length equals 14 residues. V dropped 6 bases and J dropped 7 bases, with 16 bases sitting between them. Germline CDR1 reads MNHEY; CDR2 reads SMNVEV (reference sequence). The CDR3 protein is CASRISPGTQPQHF. In DNA, the CDR3 is TGTGCCAGCAGAATTTCGCCCGGGACGCAGCCCCAGCATTTT.

The chain uses TRBV5-5 and TRBJ2-3; D may be TRBD2 (6 bases). Germline loops: CDR1 SGHKS, CDR2 YYEKEE (reference sequence). V lost 1 base to trimming and J lost 0 bases, with 18 bases between them. The CDR3 contains 18 residues. In DNA form, the CDR3 reads TGTGCCAGCAGCTTGTGGTCGGGCGGGGCGGGGAGCACAGATACGCAGTATTTT. Translated: CASSLWSGGAGSTDTQYF.

The chain carries TRBV7-9 and TRBJ2-5; D is unclear. This CDR3 contains 15 residues. Looked up from germline, CDR1 is SEHNR and CDR2 is FQNEAQ (reference sequence). Trimming stripped 8 bases from V and 1 base from J, with 17 bases between. This CDR3 reads CASAPTLSLQETQYF. CDR3 sequence (DNA): TGTGCCAGCGCCCCGACGTTGTCCCTCCAAGAGACCCAGTACTTC.

CDR3: CSASPRERNEQFF. The CDR3 bases are TGCAGTGCTAGTCCTAGAGAGCGCAATGAGCAGTTCTTC. V and J are TRBV20-1 and TRBJ2-1; D gene uncertain. Per germline, CDR1 DFQATT and CDR2 SNEGSKA (reference sequence). The CDR3 spans 13 residues. Deletions cut 3 bases from V and 6 bases from J, with 12 bases between.

CDR3 residues: CASSVHTENTGELFF. The CDR3 nucleotides read TGTGCCAGCAGCGTGCATACAGAGAACACCGGGGAGCTGTTTTTT. The chain has TRBV9 and TRBJ2-2; D ambiguous. From germline, CDR1 is SGDLS and CDR2 YYNGEE. V gave up 2 bases and J gave up 1 base, with 9 bases separating them. This CDR3 is built from 15 residues.

V gene TRBV11-2 combines with J gene TRBJ2-2; 11 positions match TRBD2. Germline values: CDR1 SGHAT, CDR2 FQNNGV. Trimming cost V 3 bases and J 4 bases; bases outside gene matches: 10. The CDR3 length is 18 residues. CDR3 nucleotide sequence: TGTGCCAGCAGCTTTCCGAATAGCGGGGGGGCCTTCACCGGGGAGCTGTTTTTT. Protein sequence: CASSFPNSGGAFTGELFF.

This rearrangement joins TRBV25-1 to TRBJ1-2; no firm D call. CDR1 and CDR2 from the germline V gene are MGHDK and SYGVNS. V shed 7 bases and J shed 4 bases, with 13 bases lying between them. The CDR3 sequence is 13 residues long. The CDR3 sequence is CASTSGQGYGYTF. The CDR3 region has the DNA TGTGCCAGCACTAGTGGTCAAGGCTATGGCTACACCTTC.

This clonotype was observed a handful of times. J is TRBJ2-3 and V is TRBV6-2 or TRBV6-3; perhaps TRBD2 as D (6 bases). Germline V gives CDR1 MNHEY, CDR2 SVGEGT. Trimming took 2 bases from V and 5 from J, leaving 14 bases between them. This CDR3 is built from 15 residues. CDR3 coding DNA: TGTGCCAGCAGTTACGGGGCGGGGCCGGGAGATACGCAGTATTTT. Amino acids: CASSYGAGPGDTQYF.

There are a few counts of this clonotype. The CDR3, as DNA: TGTGCCATCAGTGATACCGGGACAGGGGCCTTAAAGTCCCAGCATTTT. This codes for CAISDTGTGALKSQHF. The chain is built from TRBV10-3 and TRBJ1-5, with 10 bases lining up with TRBD1. The V gene's germline CDR1 is ENHRY and CDR2 SYGVKD. The CDR3 has 16 residues. Unmatched junction bases numbered 13, after V lost 3 bases and J lost 11 bases.

This chain joins TRBV4-3 and TRBJ2-1, with D possibly TRBD1 on 6 matching bases. Germline CDR1 is LGHNA and CDR2 is YSLEER. V was trimmed by 2 bases and J by 9 bases, leaving 8 bases between them. The CDR3 runs to 12 residues. CDR3 sequence reads: CASSQFRGEQFF. CDR3 nucleotides: TGCGCCAGCAGCCAATTCAGGGGTGAGCAGTTCTTC.

This clonotype was observed at least ten times. The J gene is TRBJ2-5, the V gene TRBV7-2; 11 nucleotides align to TRBD2. Trimming removed 3 bases from V and 0 bases from J; junction bases left unmatched: 6. CDR3 size: 17 residues. Germline values: CDR1 SGHTA, CDR2 FQGNSA. As DNA, the CDR3 is TGTGCCAGCAGCTTCCATTCTAGCGGGGGGTACCAAGAGACCCAGTACTTC. Its translation: CASSFHSSGGYQETQYF.

The genes are TRBV7-2 and TRBJ1-2, with D maybe TRBD1 (5 bases). This CDR3 comprises 11 residues. Trimming removed 8 bases from V and 8 bases from J, with 12 bases in between. Germline CDR1 and CDR2: SGHTA and FQGNSA. In nucleotides, the CDR3 is TGTGCCAGCGGACAAAACCTAGGCTACACCTTC. Translating it yields CASGQNLGYTF.

This chain links TRBV6-1 with TRBJ2-3; D is possibly TRBD2 (5 bases). CDR1 MNHNS and CDR2 SASEGT come from the germline V gene. The V end lost 3 bases, the J end lost 2 bases, and 9 bases lay between the germline ends. The CDR3 sequence is 14 residues long. The chain's CDR3 is CASSEPGNTDTQYF. CDR3 coding DNA: TGTGCCAGCAGTGAGCCCGGGAACACAGATACGCAGTATTTT.

This chain uses TRBV29-1 with TRBJ1-2; D is unresolved. V shed 3 bases and J shed 10 bases, with 12 bases lying between them. Germline V lookup: CDR1 SQVTM, CDR2 ANQGSEA. There are 11 residues in the CDR3. This CDR3 reads CSVDKDLAYTF. The DNA of the CDR3 is TGCAGCGTTGACAAGGATTTGGCCTACACCTTC.

The rearrangement uses TRBV4-3 and TRBJ2-7, with TRBD1 as a possible D gene (5 bases). The CDR3 length is 13 residues. Trimming stripped 0 bases from V and 3 bases from J, with 6 bases between. Germline V gene data show CDR1 as LGHNA and CDR2 as YSLEER. CDR3 region: CASSQEQDYEQYF. CDR3 sequence (DNA): TGCGCCAGCAGCCAAGAACAGGACTACGAGCAGTACTTC.

This clonotype was observed a handful of times. The CDR3 DNA reads TGCGCCAGCAGCTTGACCGCCCGGGACACTGAAGCTTTCTTT. Its translation: CASSLTARDTEAFF. The V and J genes are TRBV5-1 and TRBJ1-1; D is unclear. Germline CDR1 SGHRS, CDR2 YFSETQ. The CDR3 loop spans 14 amino acids. Trimming cost V 1 base and J 3 bases, with 10 bases left between them. Full variable domain (rest looked up from reference TRBV5-1 and TRBJ1-1): KAGVTQTPRYLIKTRGQQVTLSCSPISGHRSVSWYQQTPGQGLQFLFEYFSETQRNKGNFPGRFSGRQFSNSRSEMNVSTLELGDSALYLCASSLTARDTEAFFGQGTRLTVV.

This sequence joins TRBV27 and TRBJ2-1, with D possibly matching TRBD2 (5 bases). Trimming cost V 7 bases and J 3 bases, with 13 bases left between them. This CDR3 region has 14 residues. Germline loops: CDR1 MNHEY, CDR2 SMNVEV (reference sequence). The DNA of the CDR3 is TGTGCCAGCACAACCGGAGGCCGCTACAATGAGCAGTTCTTC. It is translated as CASTTGGRYNEQFF.

This clonotype was found a few times. The chain recombines TRBV20-1 with TRBJ1-2, with a weak D call TRBD1 (6 bases). The CDR3 runs 15 residues. Germline V CDR1 and CDR2: DFQATT, SNEGSKA (reference sequence). Trimming stripped 0 bases from V and 3 bases from J, with 14 bases between. This chain's CDR3 is CSARDGTGLDYGYTF. CDR3 coding DNA: TGCAGTGCTAGAGATGGCACAGGGTTGGACTATGGCTACACCTTC.

This clonotype was observed a few times. The CDR3 region is CASSLEGRPYEQYF. The CDR3 DNA reads TGTGCCAGCAGTTTGGAGGGGCGTCCCTACGAGCAGTACTTC. The chain uses TRBV12-3 or TRBV12-4 and TRBJ2-7; D might be TRBD2 (6 bases). The V and J ends lost 3 bases and 2 bases respectively, with 11 bases between them. The CDR3 contains 14 residues.

This chain uses TRBV7-6 with TRBJ2-3; 12 bases align to TRBD2. This CDR3 spans 17 amino acids. V was pared by 2 bases and J by 6 bases, with 9 bases of the junction left unmatched. Per the germline V gene, CDR1 is SGHVS and CDR2 is FNYEAQ. CDR3 DNA: TGTGCCAGCAGCTTATTGGCTAGCGGGGGGGCCTGGGATACGCAGTATTTT. This sequence encodes CASSLLASGGAWDTQYF.

The chain combines TRBV20-1 with TRBJ2-3; the match to TRBD2 covers 13 bases. V dropped 2 bases and J dropped 1; count of bases not matched to a gene: 9. The germline CDR1 and CDR2 sequences are DFQATT and SNEGSKA (reference sequence). The CDR3 has 18 residues. For the CDR3, the DNA is TGCAGTGCTAGACCGACTAGCGGGGGGCTCGACGGCACAGATACGCAGTATTTT. This encodes CSARPTSGGLDGTDTQYF.

The J gene is TRBJ2-2, the V gene TRBV6-1; D might be TRBD1 or TRBD2, each matching 5 bases. The length of the CDR3 is 15 residues. From germline, CDR1 is MNHNS and CDR2 SASEGT. Trimming cost V 6 bases and J 8 bases, with 19 bases left between them. The CDR3 DNA sequence: TGTGCCAGCAGGGGAGTCCCGGGACCAGGGGGGGAGCTGTTTTTT. This encodes CASRGVPGPGGELFF.

The chain uses TRBV20-1 and TRBJ2-5; D is unresolved. This CDR3 region has 16 residues. Trimming shortened V by 2 bases and J by 0 bases, and 16 bases separated the two germline ends. Germline V gene sequence: CDR1 DFQATT, CDR2 SNEGSKA (reference sequence). CDR3 sequence (DNA): TGCAGTGCTAGACGAATTGGGCAGGTTCACCAAGAGACCCAGTACTTC. This encodes CSARRIGQVHQETQYF.

This clonotype was found a few times. The chain is built from TRBV5-1 and TRBJ2-3; D is perhaps TRBD1 (6 bases). The CDR3 runs 13 residues. The germline V and J ends were trimmed by 0 bases and 6 bases, with 8 bases remaining between them. From germline, CDR1 is SGHRS and CDR2 YFSETQ. CDR3 sequence: CASSLGTDDTQYF. The CDR3 DNA follows: TGCGCCAGCAGCTTGGGGACAGACGATACGCAGTATTTT.